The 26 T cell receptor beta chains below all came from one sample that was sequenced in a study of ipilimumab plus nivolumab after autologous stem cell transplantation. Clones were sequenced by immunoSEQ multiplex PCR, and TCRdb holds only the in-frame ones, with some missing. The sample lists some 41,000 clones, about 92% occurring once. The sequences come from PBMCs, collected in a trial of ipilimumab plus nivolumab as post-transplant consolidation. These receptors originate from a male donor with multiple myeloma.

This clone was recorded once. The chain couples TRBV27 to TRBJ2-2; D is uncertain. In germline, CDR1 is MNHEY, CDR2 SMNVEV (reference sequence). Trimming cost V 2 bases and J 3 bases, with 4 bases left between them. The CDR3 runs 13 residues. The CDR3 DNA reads TGTGCCAGCAGTTTAACGGACACCGGGGAGCTGTTTTTT. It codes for CASSLTDTGELFF.

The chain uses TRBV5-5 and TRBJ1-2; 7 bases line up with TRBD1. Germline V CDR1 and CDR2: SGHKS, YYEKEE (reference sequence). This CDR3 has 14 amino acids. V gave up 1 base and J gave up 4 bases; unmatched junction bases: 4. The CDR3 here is CASSLSQGGYGYTF. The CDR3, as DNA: TGTGCCAGCAGCTTGAGCCAGGGGGGCTATGGCTACACCTTC.

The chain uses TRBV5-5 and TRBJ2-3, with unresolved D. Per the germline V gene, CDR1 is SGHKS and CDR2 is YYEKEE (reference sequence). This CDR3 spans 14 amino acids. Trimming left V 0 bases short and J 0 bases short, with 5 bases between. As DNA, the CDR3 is TGTGCCAGCAGCTTGGGTGGGAGCACAGATACGCAGTATTTT. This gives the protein CASSLGGSTDTQYF.

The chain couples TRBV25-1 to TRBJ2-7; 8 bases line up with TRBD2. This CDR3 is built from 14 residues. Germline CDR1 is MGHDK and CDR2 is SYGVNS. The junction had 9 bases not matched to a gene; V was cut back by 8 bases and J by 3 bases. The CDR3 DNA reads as TGTGCCAGCGGGAATCGGGGGGGGATCTACGAGCAGTACTTC. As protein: CASGNRGGIYEQYF.

CDR3 coding DNA: TGTGCCAGCAGCCCACAGGGTTCCCCCACTGAAGCTTTCTTT. This encodes CASSPQGSPTEAFF. The V and J genes are TRBV7-2 and TRBJ1-1, with D perhaps TRBD1 (6 bases). The germline CDR1 and CDR2 sequences are SGHTA and FQGNSA. The CDR3 is 14 amino acids. The V end lost 5 bases, the J end lost 4 bases, and 14 bases lay between the germline ends.

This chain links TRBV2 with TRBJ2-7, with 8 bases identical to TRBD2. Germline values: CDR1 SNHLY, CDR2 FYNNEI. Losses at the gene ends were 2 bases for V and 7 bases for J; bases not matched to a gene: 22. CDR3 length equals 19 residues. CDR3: CASSERPLGREATFWEQYF. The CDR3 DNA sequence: TGTGCCAGCAGTGAACGCCCCCTAGGGCGGGAGGCCACCTTCTGGGAGCAGTACTTC.

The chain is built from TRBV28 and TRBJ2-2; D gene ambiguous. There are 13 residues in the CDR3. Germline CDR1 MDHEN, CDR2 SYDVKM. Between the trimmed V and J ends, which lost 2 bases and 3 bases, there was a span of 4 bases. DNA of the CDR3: TGTGCCAGCAGTTTACTATACACCGGGGAGCTGTTTTTT. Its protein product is CASSLLYTGELFF.

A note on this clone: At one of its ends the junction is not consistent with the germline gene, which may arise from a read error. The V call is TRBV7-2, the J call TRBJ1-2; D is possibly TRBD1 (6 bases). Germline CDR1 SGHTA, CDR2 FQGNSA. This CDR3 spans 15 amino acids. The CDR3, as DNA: TGTGCCAGCAGCTTAGCAACCGGGACAATAACTGCGACCCACTTC. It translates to CASSLATGTITATHF. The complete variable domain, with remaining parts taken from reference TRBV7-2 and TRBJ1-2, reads GAGVSQSPSNKVTEKGKDVELRCDPISGHTALYWYRQSLGQGLEFLIYFQGNSAPDKSGLPSDRFSAERTGGSVSTLTIQRTQQEDSAVYLCASSLATGTITATHFGSGTRLTVV.

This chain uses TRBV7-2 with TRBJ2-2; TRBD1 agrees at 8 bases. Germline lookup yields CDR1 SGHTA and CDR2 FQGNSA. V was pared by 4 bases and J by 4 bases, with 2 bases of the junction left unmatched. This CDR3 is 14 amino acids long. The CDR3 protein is CASSSDRATGELFF. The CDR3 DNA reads TGTGCCAGCAGCTCGGACAGGGCCACCGGGGAGCTGTTTTTT.

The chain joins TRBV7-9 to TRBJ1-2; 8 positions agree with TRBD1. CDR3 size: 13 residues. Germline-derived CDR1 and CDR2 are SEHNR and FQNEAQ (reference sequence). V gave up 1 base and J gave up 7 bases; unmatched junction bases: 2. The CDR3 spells CASSLGQGIGYTF. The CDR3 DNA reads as TGTGCCAGCAGCTTAGGACAGGGGATTGGCTACACCTTC.

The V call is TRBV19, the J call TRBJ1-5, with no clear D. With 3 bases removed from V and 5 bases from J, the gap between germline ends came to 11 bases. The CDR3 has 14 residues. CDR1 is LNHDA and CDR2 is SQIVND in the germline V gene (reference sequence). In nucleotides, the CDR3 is TGTGCCAGTAGTATGGTTTCGGGGTATCAGCCCCAGCATTTT. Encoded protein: CASSMVSGYQPQHF. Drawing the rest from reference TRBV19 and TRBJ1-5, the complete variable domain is DGGITQSPKYLFRKEGQNVTLSCEQNLNHDAMYWYRQDPGQGLRLIYYSQIVNDFQKGDIAEGYSVSREKKESFPLTVTSAQKNPTAFYLCASSMVSGYQPQHFGDGTRLSIL.

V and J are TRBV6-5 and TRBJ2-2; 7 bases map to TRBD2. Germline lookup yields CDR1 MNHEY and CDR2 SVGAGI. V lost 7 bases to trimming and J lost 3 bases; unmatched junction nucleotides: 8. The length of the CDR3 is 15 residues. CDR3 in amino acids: CASKGMAGDTGELFF. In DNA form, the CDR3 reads TGTGCCAGCAAGGGGATGGCGGGGGACACCGGGGAGCTGTTTTTT.

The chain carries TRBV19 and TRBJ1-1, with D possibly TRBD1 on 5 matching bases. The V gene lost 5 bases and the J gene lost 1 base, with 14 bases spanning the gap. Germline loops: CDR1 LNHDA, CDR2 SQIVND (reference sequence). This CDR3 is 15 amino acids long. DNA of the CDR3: TGTGCCAGTAGTTTCGCAGGGAATCCGAACACTGAAGCTTTCTTT. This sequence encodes CASSFAGNPNTEAFF.

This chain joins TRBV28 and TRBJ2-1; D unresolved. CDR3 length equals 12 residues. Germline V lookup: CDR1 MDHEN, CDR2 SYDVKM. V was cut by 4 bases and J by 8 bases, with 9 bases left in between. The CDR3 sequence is CASSSTKDEQFF. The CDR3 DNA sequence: TGTGCCAGCAGTTCCACCAAGGATGAGCAGTTCTTC. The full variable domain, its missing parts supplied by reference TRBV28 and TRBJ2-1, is DVKVTQSSRYLVKRTGEKVFLECVQDMDHENMFWYRQDPGLGLRLIYFSYDVKMKEKGDIPEGYSVSREKKERFSLILESASTNQTSMYLCASSSTKDEQFFGPGTRLTVL.

CDR3 sequence reads: CASKGGTSEGHEQFF. The CDR3 DNA sequence: TGTGCCAGTAAAGGGGGGACTAGCGAGGGGCATGAGCAGTTCTTC. This chain joins TRBV19 and TRBJ2-1; TRBD2 matches at 10 bases. CDR3 length: 15 amino acids. J lost 8 bases, V lost 7 bases, and 11 bases had no gene match. Germline assignment: CDR1 LNHDA and CDR2 SQIVND (reference sequence). The entire variable domain, with the rest obtained from reference TRBV19 and TRBJ2-1, is as follows: DGGITQSPKYLFRKEGQNVTLSCEQNLNHDAMYWYRQDPGQGLRLIYYSQIVNDFQKGDIAEGYSVSREKKESFPLTVTSAQKNPTAFYLCASKGGTSEGHEQFFGPGTRLTVL.

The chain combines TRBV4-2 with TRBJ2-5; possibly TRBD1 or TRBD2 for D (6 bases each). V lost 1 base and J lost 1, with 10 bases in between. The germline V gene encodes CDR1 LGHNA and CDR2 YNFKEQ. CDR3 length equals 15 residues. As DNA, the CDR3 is TGTGCCAGCAGCCAAGTGTGGGGGGCCCAAGAGACCCAGTACTTC. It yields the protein CASSQVWGAQETQYF.

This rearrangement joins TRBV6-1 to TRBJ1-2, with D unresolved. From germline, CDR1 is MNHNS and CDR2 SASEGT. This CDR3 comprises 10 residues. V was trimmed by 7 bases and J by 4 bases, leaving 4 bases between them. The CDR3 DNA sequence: TGTGCCAGCAATCTCTATGGCTACACCTTC. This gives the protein CASNLYGYTF.

CDR3 amino acids: CASSLAGGNSGANVLTF. CDR3 nucleotides: TGTGCCAGCAGCTTAGCGGGGGGAAACTCTGGGGCCAACGTCCTGACTTTC. V is TRBV7-2 and J is TRBJ2-6; D is possibly TRBD2 (6 bases). Trimming cost V 0 bases and J 0 bases, with 9 bases left between them. Germline V gives CDR1 SGHTA, CDR2 FQGNSA. The CDR3 is 17 residues long.

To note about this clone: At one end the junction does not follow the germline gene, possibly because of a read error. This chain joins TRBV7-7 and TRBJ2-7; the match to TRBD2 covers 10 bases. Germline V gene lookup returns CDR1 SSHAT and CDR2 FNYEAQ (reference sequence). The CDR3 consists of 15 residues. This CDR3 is CASSVGLADLTKQYF. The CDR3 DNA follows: TGTGCTAGCAGCGTAGGACTAGCGGATCTTACGAAGCAGTACTTC.

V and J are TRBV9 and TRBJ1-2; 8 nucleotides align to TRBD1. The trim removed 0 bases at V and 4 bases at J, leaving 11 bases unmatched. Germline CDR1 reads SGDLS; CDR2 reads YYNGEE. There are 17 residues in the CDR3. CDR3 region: CASSVVSGTGLAYGYTF. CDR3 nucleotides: TGTGCCAGCAGCGTAGTATCCGGGACAGGATTGGCCTATGGCTACACCTTC. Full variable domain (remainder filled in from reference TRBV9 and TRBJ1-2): DSGVTQTPKHLITATGQRVTLRCSPRSGDLSVYWYQQSLDQGLQFLIQYYNGEERAKGNILERFSAQQFPDLHSELNLSSLELGDSALYFCASSVVSGTGLAYGYTFGSGTRLTVV.

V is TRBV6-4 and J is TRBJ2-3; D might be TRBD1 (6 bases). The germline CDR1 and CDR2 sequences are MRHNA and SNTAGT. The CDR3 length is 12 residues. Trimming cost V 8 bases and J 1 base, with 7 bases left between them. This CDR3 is CASRQGTDTQYF. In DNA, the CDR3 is TGTGCCAGCCGACAGGGCACAGATACGCAGTATTTT.

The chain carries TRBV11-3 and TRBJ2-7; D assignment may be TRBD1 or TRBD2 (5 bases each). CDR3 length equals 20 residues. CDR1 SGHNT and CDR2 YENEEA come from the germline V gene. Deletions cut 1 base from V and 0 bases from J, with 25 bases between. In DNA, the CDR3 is TGTGCCAGCAGCTTAGTTCTCGGGGCGTTAGCAGTACGTCACTCCTACGAGCAGTACTTC. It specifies CASSLVLGALAVRHSYEQYF. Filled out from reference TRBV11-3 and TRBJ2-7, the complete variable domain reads EAGVVQSPRYKIIEKKQPVAFWCNPISGHNTLYWYLQNLGQGPELLIRYENEEAVDDSQLPKDRFSAERLKGVDSTLKIQPAELGDSAVYLCASSLVLGALAVRHSYEQYFGPGTRLTVT.

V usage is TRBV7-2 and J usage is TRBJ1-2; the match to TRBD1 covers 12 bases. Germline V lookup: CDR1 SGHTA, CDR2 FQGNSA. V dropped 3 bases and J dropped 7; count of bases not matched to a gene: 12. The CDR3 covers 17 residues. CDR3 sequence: CASSLKSPGQGARGYTF. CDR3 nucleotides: TGTGCCAGCAGCTTGAAAAGCCCGGGACAGGGGGCGCGTGGCTACACCTTC.

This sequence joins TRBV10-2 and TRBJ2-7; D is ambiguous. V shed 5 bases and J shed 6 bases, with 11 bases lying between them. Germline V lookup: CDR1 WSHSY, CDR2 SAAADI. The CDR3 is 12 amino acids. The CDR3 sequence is CASSSVGFEQYF. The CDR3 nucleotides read TGCGCCAGCAGTTCCGTGGGATTCGAGCAGTACTTC.

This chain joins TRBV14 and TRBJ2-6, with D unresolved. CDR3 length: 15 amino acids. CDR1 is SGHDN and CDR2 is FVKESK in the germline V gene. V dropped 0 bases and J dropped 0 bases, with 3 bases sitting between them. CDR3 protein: CASSQDSSGANVLTF. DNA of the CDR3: TGTGCCAGCAGCCAAGATAGCTCTGGGGCCAACGTCCTGACTTTC.

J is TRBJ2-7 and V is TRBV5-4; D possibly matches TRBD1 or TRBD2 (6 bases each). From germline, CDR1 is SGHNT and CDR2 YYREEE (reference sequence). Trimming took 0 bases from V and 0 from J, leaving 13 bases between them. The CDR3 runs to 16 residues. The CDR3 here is CASSLAGGVSSYEQYF. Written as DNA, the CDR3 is TGTGCCAGCAGCTTGGCCGGGGGCGTAAGCTCCTACGAGCAGTACTTC.